This T cell receptor (beta chain) was found in a study of CXCR3-negative and CXCR3-positive naive CD8 T cells. As for this clonotype: No antigen is known for it.

All TRB cDNA libraries came from 5' RACE performed with UMI labels. TCRdb re-called the 5' RACE reads; every CDR3 protein appears as one record, without DNA. Listed are about 66,000 distinct CDR3 sequences; about 4.5% falls within the top ten. The CDR3 has 14 residues. Germline V lookup: CDR1 MGHDK, CDR2 SYGVNS. Researchers sorted some 270,000 cells of each CD8+ T cell subset in triplicate. Regarding the study as a whole: Naive cells that were CXCR3-positive had more hydrophobic TRB CDR3s (compared with CXCR3-negative naive cells).

The sequenced material came from naive CXCR3- CD8+ T cells from blood. As for subset: CD45RO-CCR7+CD27+CD95- naive CD8+ T cells lacking CXCR3 (TNR3-). The genes are TRBV25-1 and TRBJ2-2; TCRdb's D call, TRBD1, is unchecked because there is no DNA. The sequence was obtained from a human donor in good health. Some clones in this sample may be carry-over from other donors' samples. CDR3: CASSHGQGIGELFF.